The present TCR beta chain was sequenced within a study of blood T cell repertoires in COVID-19. Across the study: Samples taken during acute and convalescent COVID-19 were collected in the United States, Italy and Spain. From T cells, B-cell-depleted T cells, or PBMCs came the material, which was cDNA or gDNA.

J was trimmed by 5 bases and V by 2 bases; bases with no gene match: 9. The CDR3 has 17 residues. Germline V gives CDR1 SNHLY, CDR2 FYNNEI. Per the authors' pipeline: Amplification with reference gene primers provided the estimates of nucleated cell counts. Method: immunoSEQ multiplex PCR; TCRdb's copy keeps in-frame clones and lacks some. That table gives V, J and clone size, and the DNA gave D and trimming. The sample yields 120,000 or so clones, about four fifths seen once. Material for sequencing was peripheral blood. The receptor's source is a human donor in a cohort sampled during active COVID-19. This sequence joins TRBV2 and TRBJ2-5; TRBD2 matches at 12 bases. The DNA of the CDR3 is TGTGCCAGCAGTGAAATCCTAGCGGGGGGGCAAAGGGAGACCCAGTACTTC. This gives the protein CASSEILAGGQRETQYF.